This TCR beta chain was captured by sequencing in a study of response to subunit inactivated influenza vaccine. This CDR3 is 12 amino acids long. Trimming shortened V by 6 bases and J by 4 bases, and 7 bases separated the two germline ends. TCRdb re-analysed the RT-PCR reads in MiXCR, keeping a single row per CDR3 protein. The table lists some 570,000 distinct CDR3 sequences, roughly 12% of them singletons. The same sample was also used in a study of T cells expressing NK-cell markers. That study adds: Production of TCR beta cDNA relied on 5'RACE template switching with UMIs. In the group of eight sequenced donors, seven were HCMV-seropositive and one was seronegative.

The TCR originated in a man aged 45-65 years who received an inactivated influenza vaccine. The gene calls are TRBV12-3 or TRBV12-4 and TRBJ1-3, with D unresolved. Sequencing used PBMCs from blood, obtained on the day of vaccination. The CDR3 sequence is CASSSQGNTIYF. CDR3 DNA sequence: TGTGCCAGCAGCTCGCAGGGAAACACCATATATTTT.